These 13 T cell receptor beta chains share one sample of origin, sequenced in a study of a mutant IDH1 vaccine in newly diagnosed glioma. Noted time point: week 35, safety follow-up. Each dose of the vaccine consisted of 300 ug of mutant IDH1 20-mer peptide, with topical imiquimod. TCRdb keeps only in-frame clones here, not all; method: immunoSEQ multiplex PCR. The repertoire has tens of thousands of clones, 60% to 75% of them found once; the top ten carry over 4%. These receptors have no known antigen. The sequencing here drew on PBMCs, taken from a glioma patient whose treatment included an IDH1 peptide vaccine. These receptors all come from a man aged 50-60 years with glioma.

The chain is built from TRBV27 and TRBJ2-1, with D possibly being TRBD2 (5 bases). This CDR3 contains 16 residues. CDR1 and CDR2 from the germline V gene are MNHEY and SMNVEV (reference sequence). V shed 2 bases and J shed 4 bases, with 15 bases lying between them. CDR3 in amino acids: CASSLGSSGDYNEQFF. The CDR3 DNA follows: TGTGCCAGCAGTTTAGGATCCAGCGGAGATTACAATGAGCAGTTCTTC.

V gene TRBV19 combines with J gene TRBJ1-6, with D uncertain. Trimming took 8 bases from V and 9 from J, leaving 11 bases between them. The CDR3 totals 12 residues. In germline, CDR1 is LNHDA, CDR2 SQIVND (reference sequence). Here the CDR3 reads CASRRGGSPLHF. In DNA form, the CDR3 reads TGTGCCAGTCGGAGAGGAGGTTCACCCCTCCACTTT.

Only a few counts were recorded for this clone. In nucleotides, the CDR3 is TGTGCCAGCAGTTTAAGCGGGTATGGGGGGAACACTGAAGCTTTCTTT. As protein: CASSLSGYGGNTEAFF. This chain connects TRBV27 to TRBJ1-1; TRBD1 is a possible D gene (5 bases). V shed 2 bases and J shed 1 base, with 14 bases lying between them. In germline, CDR1 is MNHEY, CDR2 SMNVEV (reference sequence). This CDR3 comprises 16 residues.

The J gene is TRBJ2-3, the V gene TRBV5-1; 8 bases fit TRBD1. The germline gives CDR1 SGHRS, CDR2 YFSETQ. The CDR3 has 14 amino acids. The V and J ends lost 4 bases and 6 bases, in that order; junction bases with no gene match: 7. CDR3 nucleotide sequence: TGCGCCAGCAGCCCGGACAGGGCGGGGGATACGCAGTATTTT. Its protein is CASSPDRAGDTQYF.

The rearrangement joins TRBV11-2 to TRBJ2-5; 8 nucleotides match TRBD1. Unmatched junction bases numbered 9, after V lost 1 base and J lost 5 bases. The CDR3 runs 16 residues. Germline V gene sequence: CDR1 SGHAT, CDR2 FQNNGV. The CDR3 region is CASSLVGTGSRETQYF. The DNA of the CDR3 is TGTGCCAGCAGCTTAGTAGGGACAGGCTCGCGGGAGACCCAGTACTTC.

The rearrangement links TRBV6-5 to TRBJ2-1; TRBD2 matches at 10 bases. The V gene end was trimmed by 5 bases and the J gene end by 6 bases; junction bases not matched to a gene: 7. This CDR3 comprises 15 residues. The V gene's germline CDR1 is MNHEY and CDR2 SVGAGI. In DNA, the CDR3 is TGTGCCAGCAGTCAACCCGGGACTAGCGCCAATGAGCAGTTCTTC. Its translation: CASSQPGTSANEQFF.

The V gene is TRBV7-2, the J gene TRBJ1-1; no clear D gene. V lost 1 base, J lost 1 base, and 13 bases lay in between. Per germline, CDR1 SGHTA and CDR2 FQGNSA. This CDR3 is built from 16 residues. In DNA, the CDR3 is TGTGCCAGCAGCTTAGGGGCGAGGCTAGGGAACACTGAAGCTTTCTTT. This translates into CASSLGARLGNTEAFF.

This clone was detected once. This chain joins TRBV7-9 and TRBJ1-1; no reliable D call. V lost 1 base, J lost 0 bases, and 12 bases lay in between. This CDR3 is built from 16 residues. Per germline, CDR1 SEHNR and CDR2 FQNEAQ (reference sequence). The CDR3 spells CASSLGAAYLNTEAFF. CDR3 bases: TGTGCCAGCAGCTTAGGGGCAGCCTACCTGAACACTGAAGCTTTCTTT.

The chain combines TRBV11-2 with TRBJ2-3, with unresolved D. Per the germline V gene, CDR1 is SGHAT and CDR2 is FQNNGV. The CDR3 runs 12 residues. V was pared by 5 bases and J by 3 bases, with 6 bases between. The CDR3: CASSPSTDTQYF. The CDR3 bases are TGTGCCAGCAGCCCCTCAACAGATACGCAGTATTTT.

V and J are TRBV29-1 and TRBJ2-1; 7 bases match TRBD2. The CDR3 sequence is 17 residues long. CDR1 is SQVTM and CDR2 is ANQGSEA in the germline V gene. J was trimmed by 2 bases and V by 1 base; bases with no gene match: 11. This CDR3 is CSVEGYLKRGPYNEQFF. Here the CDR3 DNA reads TGCAGCGTTGAAGGTTATTTAAAGCGGGGTCCCTACAATGAGCAGTTCTTC.

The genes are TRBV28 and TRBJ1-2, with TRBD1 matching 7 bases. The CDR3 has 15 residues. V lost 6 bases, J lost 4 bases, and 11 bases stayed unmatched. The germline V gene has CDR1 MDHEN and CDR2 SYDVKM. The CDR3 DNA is TGTGCCAGCAGACTTTCTGGTCCAGGGGGCTATGGCTACACCTTC. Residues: CASRLSGPGGYGYTF.

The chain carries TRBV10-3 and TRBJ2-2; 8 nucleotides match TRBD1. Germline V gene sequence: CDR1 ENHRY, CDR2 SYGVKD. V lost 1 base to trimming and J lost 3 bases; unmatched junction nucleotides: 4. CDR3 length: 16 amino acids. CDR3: CAISEYPGQDTGELFF. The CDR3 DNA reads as TGTGCCATCAGTGAGTATCCGGGACAGGACACCGGGGAGCTGTTTTTT.

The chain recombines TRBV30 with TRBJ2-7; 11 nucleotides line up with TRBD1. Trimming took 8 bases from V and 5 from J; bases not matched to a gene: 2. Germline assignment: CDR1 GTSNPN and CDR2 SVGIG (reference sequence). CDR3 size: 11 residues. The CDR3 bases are TGTGCCGGGGACAGGGGGAACGAGCAGTACTTC. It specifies CAGDRGNEQYF.